This T cell receptor beta chain appears in the sequencing data of a study of T cell repertoires in cytomegalovirus infection. Study-level information: It was recently identified HLA-C-restricted and well-studied HLA-B-restricted CMV epitopes that the study used. Public signatures in TCR beta pointed to CMV infection and matching HLA type. Study-level findings and limits: Clonotypes of TCR beta that were HLA-C-restricted and CMV-specific dominated the ex vivo response. Adding up the frequency of public TCR beta families identified people who carried CMV plus the relevant HLA.

This clonotype has a handful of counts. Its antigen is as yet unknown. One junction end does not reproduce the germline sequence, and a read error may be involved. Via MiXCR, TCRdb re-called the reads, giving one row per CDR3 protein. The sample contains around 900,000 distinct CDR3 sequences, about a third of which appear only once. CDR1 and CDR2 (germline): SGHVS, FNYEAQ. CDR3 length equals 17 residues. The receptor's source is a human donor in good health (CMV status not recorded). Some clones in this sample may be carry-over from other donors' samples. This rearrangement joins TRBV7-6 to TRBJ1-2; D might be TRBD1 (5 bases). Sequencing was performed on cultured CD8+ T cells from PBMCs, taken from culture after CMV antigen stimulation. The CDR3 spells CASSLVPWQSGSDGYTF. In DNA, the CDR3 is TGTGCTAGCAGCTTAGTGCCCTGGCAGTCAGGGTCTGATGGCTACACCTTC.